A single sample is the source of the 17 T cell receptor beta chains below, sequenced in a study of blood T cell repertoires in COVID-19. This table comes from immunoSEQ multiplex PCR, and its TCRdb copy is limited to in-frame clones, with some not included. The sample has tens of thousands of clones, about four fifths seen once. The sequenced sample was peripheral blood. These receptors originate from a man older than 75 with acute or convalescent COVID-19.

The chain's CDR3 is CASSLSVNTEAFF. The CDR3 DNA follows: TGTGCCAGCAGCCTGTCAGTGAACACTGAAGCTTTCTTT. The V gene is TRBV12-3 or TRBV12-4, the J gene TRBJ1-1, with unresolved D. The V gene lost 6 bases and the J gene lost 0 bases, with 8 bases spanning the gap. The CDR3 length is 13 residues.

This chain links TRBV5-1 with TRBJ2-1, with 8 nucleotides matching TRBD1. CDR1 is SGHRS, CDR2 YFSETQ, per germline. The junction had 3 bases not matched to a gene; V was cut back by 3 bases and J by 1 base. The CDR3 is made up of 15 amino acids. The CDR3 sequence is CASSSGQGSYNEQFF. CDR3 coding DNA: TGCGCCAGCAGCTCTGGACAGGGATCCTACAATGAGCAGTTCTTC.

The chain combines TRBV28 with TRBJ1-1; perhaps TRBD1 as D (5 bases). V was trimmed by 2 bases and J by 11 bases, leaving 12 bases between them. The CDR3 sequence is 12 residues long. Germline loops: CDR1 MDHEN, CDR2 SYDVKM. CDR3 sequence reads: CASSLKGYGAFF. The DNA of the CDR3 is TGTGCCAGCAGTTTAAAGGGGTACGGGGCTTTCTTT.

V usage is TRBV18 and J usage is TRBJ1-2; D unclear. CDR3 size: 14 residues. Germline V lookup: CDR1 KGHSH, CDR2 LQKENI. The V and J ends lost 3 bases and 5 bases respectively, with 13 bases between them. The CDR3 coding sequence is TGTGCCAGCTCACCTTCCTCAGGCTTGTATGGCTACACCTTC. Protein sequence: CASSPSSGLYGYTF.

The V and J genes are TRBV15 and TRBJ1-2, with TRBD1 matching over 7 bases. V gave up 0 bases and J gave up 13 bases; unmatched junction bases: 14. The CDR3 is 15 amino acids. Looked up from germline, CDR1 is LNHNV and CDR2 is YYDKDF (reference sequence). The DNA of the CDR3 is TGTGCCACCAGCAGAGATCCGTCGGCAGGGGGGATAATCACCTTC. Residues: CATSRDPSAGGIITF.

This clone has a single count. This chain uses TRBV2 with TRBJ1-2, with D possibly being TRBD1 (6 bases). This CDR3 comprises 14 residues. Germline CDR1 is SNHLY and CDR2 is FYNNEI. V shed 3 bases and J shed 8 bases, with 16 bases lying between them. CDR3 in DNA: TGTGCCAGCAGTGAGGCGCGGGGGGCTGGCGGCTACACCTTC. This sequence encodes CASSEARGAGGYTF. Variable domain in full (rest from reference TRBV2 and TRBJ1-2): EPEVTQTPSHQVTQMGQEVILRCVPISNHLYFYWYRQILGQKVEFLVSFYNNEISEKSEIFDDQFSVERPDGSNFTLKIRSTKLEDSAMYFCASSEARGAGGYTFGSGTRLTVV.

The chain employs TRBV11-1 and TRBJ1-2; no firm D call. V was clipped by 6 bases and J by 8 bases, with 16 bases between them. In germline, CDR1 is SGHAT, CDR2 FQDESV (reference sequence). The CDR3 is 13 residues long. The CDR3 protein is CASSSKVRSGYTF. CDR3 coding DNA: TGTGCCAGCAGTTCCAAGGTCCGTAGCGGCTACACCTTC.

V is TRBV5-8 and J is TRBJ2-3; D gene ambiguous. Germline lookup yields CDR1 SGHTS and CDR2 YDEGEE. V was pared by 0 bases and J by 1 base, with 9 bases between. The CDR3 is 15 amino acids. The CDR3 sequence: CASSLGRSGTDTQYF. CDR3 bases: TGTGCCAGCAGCTTGGGGCGGTCTGGCACAGATACGCAGTATTTT.

The chain uses TRBV6-1 and TRBJ1-1; 7 bases are shared with TRBD1. Germline V gene sequence: CDR1 MNHNS, CDR2 SASEGT. J gave up 1 base and V 6 bases, and 8 bases lay outside the gene matches. The CDR3 loop spans 15 amino acids. CDR3 sequence reads: CASSLTGAQNTEAFF. The CDR3 DNA reads as TGTGCCAGCAGCCTAACAGGGGCCCAGAACACTGAAGCTTTCTTT.

This clone appeared a single time. J is TRBJ2-5 and V is TRBV24-1; D uncertain. Trimming removed 4 bases from V and 2 bases from J, with 13 bases in between. The CDR3 runs to 15 residues. CDR1 is KGHDR, CDR2 SFDVKD, per germline. The CDR3 reads CATSDRRSVQETQYF. CDR3 bases: TGTGCCACCAGTGACCGAAGGAGCGTACAAGAGACCCAGTACTTC.

The rearrangement uses TRBV5-1 and TRBJ1-2, with 11 bases that match TRBD1. The CDR3 totals 14 residues. Germline CDR1 and CDR2: SGHRS and YFSETQ. V gave up 4 bases and J gave up 8 bases; unmatched junction bases: 7. The chain's CDR3 is CASSPDRGLLGYTF. CDR3 bases: TGCGCCAGCAGCCCGGACAGGGGGCTGCTAGGCTACACCTTC.

The rearrangement joins TRBV25-1 to TRBJ2-6; no reliable D call. This CDR3 region has 15 residues. V gave up 3 bases and J gave up 0 bases, with 6 bases separating them. Germline CDR1 and CDR2: MGHDK and SYGVNS. The CDR3: CASSEHNSGANVLTF. The CDR3 bases are TGTGCCAGCAGTGAGCACAACTCTGGGGCCAACGTCCTGACTTTC. The full variable domain, rest sourced from reference TRBV25-1 and TRBJ2-6, is EADIYQTPRYLVIGTGKKITLECSQTMGHDKMYWYQQDPGMELHLIHYSYGVNSTEKGDLSSESTVSRIRTEHFPLTLESARPSHTSQYLCASSEHNSGANVLTFGAGSRLTVL.

This chain connects TRBV6-5 to TRBJ1-1; tentatively, D is TRBD1 (6 bases). The CDR3 length is 14 residues. Germline loops: CDR1 MNHEY, CDR2 SVGAGI. V lost 1 base and J 4 bases, leaving 10 bases between the germline ends. CDR3 region: CASSYYQGSTEAFF. CDR3 DNA: TGTGCCAGCAGTTACTATCAGGGGTCCACTGAAGCTTTCTTT.

Points on this clone: A much larger clone lies one base from this, so it may be a read error. The chain has TRBV5-1 and TRBJ2-7; 9 bases align to TRBD1. Germline V lookup: CDR1 SGHRS, CDR2 YFSETQ. The trim removed 3 bases at V and 2 bases at J, leaving 3 bases unmatched. CDR3 length equals 14 residues. CDR3 region: CASSSGTGTYEQYF. CDR3 in DNA: TGCGCCAGCAGCTCCGGGACAGGGACCTACGAGCAGTACTTC.

The genes are TRBV6-5 and TRBJ2-1; tentative D call: TRBD2 (6 bases). The CDR3 extends over 15 amino acids. With 0 bases removed from V and 1 base from J, the gap between germline ends came to 7 bases. Germline V lookup: CDR1 MNHEY, CDR2 SVGAGI. CDR3 DNA: TGTGCCAGCAGTTACTCTGCGGGATCCTACAATGAGCAGTTCTTC. As protein: CASSYSAGSYNEQFF.

V usage is TRBV18 and J usage is TRBJ1-3; 8 nucleotides agree with TRBD1. Germline CDR1 KGHSH, CDR2 LQKENI. V lost 3 bases, J lost 11 bases, and 9 bases stayed unmatched. This CDR3 has 14 amino acids. The CDR3 region is CASSPTDQTGAIYF. As DNA, the CDR3 is TGTGCCAGCTCACCCACCGACCAGACAGGGGCCATATATTTT.

The chain couples TRBV30 to TRBJ2-1; TRBD2 agrees at 7 bases. With V trimmed by 2 bases and J by 7 bases, 11 bases remained unmatched. Germline CDR1 GTSNPN, CDR2 SVGIG (reference sequence). The CDR3 loop spans 15 amino acids. For the CDR3, the DNA is TGTGCCTGGAGTAAGGGAGCGGGAAGGTTAAATGAGCAGTTCTTC. Protein sequence: CAWSKGAGRLNEQFF.